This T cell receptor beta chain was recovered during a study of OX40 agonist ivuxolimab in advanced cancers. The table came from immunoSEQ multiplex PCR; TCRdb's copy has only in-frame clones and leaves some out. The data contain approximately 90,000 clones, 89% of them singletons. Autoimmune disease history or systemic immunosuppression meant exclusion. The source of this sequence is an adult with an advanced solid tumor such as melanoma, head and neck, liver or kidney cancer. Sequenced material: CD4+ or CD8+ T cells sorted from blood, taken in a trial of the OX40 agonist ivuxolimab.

In DNA form, the CDR3 reads TGTGCCAGCAGCTTGGCCGGCATGTACGAGCAGTACTTC. Its translation is CASSLAGMYEQYF. The chain uses TRBV5-4 and TRBJ2-7; D unclear. V was pared by 0 bases and J by 4 bases, with 8 bases between. The CDR3 is 13 amino acids. CDR1 and CDR2 from the germline V gene are SGHNT and YYREEE (reference sequence).